The 25 T cell receptor beta chains presented below share a single source sample, sequenced in a study of Ad26.COV2.S vaccination and SARS-CoV-2 variants. Profiling relied on immunoSEQ multiplex PCR, and the TCRdb table lists in-frame clones only, not all of them. The repertoire holds 300,000 to 400,000 clones, about 86% seen once, with 1.5% to 2.5% in the top ten. Treatment specified: some 20 received Ad26.COV2.S at low or high dose, single or two shots; about 5 received placebo; per-sample allocation not given. Following the first vaccine or placebo injection, samples were taken on day 63. The sequences come from peripheral blood, collected in a trial of Ad26.COV2.S vaccine versus placebo. All receptors derive from a person aged 18 to 59 who received the Ad26.COV2.S COVID-19 vaccine or a placebo.

The table lists this clone with a count of one. The chain couples TRBV7-2 to TRBJ1-3; D is ambiguous. The germline V and J ends were trimmed by 0 bases and 0 bases, with 6 bases remaining between them. CDR3 length: 15 amino acids. The germline gives CDR1 SGHTA, CDR2 FQGNSA. The CDR3 DNA reads TGTGCCAGCAGCTTAGCACAGAACTCTGGAAACACCATATATTTT. Its protein product is CASSLAQNSGNTIYF.

The chain carries TRBV5-1 and TRBJ1-1; 7 bases are a match to TRBD1. CDR1 and CDR2 (germline): SGHRS, YFSETQ. The J segment lost 5 bases and the V segment lost 0 bases, leaving 7 bases of the junction unmatched. This CDR3 comprises 15 residues. The CDR3, as DNA: TGCGCCAGCAGCTTGGTGGCAGGGGGAGGGACTGAAGCTTTCTTT. Translating it yields CASSLVAGGGTEAFF. Drawing the rest from reference TRBV5-1 and TRBJ1-1, the complete variable domain is KAGVTQTPRYLIKTRGQQVTLSCSPISGHRSVSWYQQTPGQGLQFLFEYFSETQRNKGNFPGRFSGRQFSNSRSEMNVSTLELGDSALYLCASSLVAGGGTEAFFGQGTRLTVV.

This rearrangement joins TRBV30 to TRBJ2-1; 11 nucleotides align to TRBD2. J was trimmed by 10 bases and V by 3 bases; bases with no gene match: 17. Germline V gene data show CDR1 as GTSNPN and CDR2 as SVGIG (reference sequence). The CDR3 length is 17 residues. CDR3 amino acids: CAWSGLILAGGRLEQFF. The CDR3 DNA is TGTGCCTGGAGCGGACTAATCCTAGCGGGGGGAAGGTTGGAGCAGTTCTTC.

About this clone itself: A single base separates this from a much larger clone, so it may be a read error. The chain has TRBV27 and TRBJ1-5, with D perhaps matching TRBD1 (5 bases). The V end lost 4 bases, the J end lost 4 bases, and 5 bases lay between the germline ends. The CDR3 spans 12 residues. Germline CDR1 reads MNHEY; CDR2 reads SMNVEV (reference sequence). CDR3 protein: CASSSGNQPQHF. CDR3 bases: TGTGCCAGCAGTTCAGGGAATCAGCCCCAGCATTTT.

This clone was seen a handful of times. The CDR3 DNA sequence: TGTGCCAGCAGCCTGACCGCAGGGAACACTGAAGCTTTCTTT. This gives the protein CASSLTAGNTEAFF. The rearrangement joins TRBV6-5 to TRBJ1-1; D gene ambiguous. Trimming removed 6 bases at V and 1 base at J, with 12 bases between. Germline V lookup: CDR1 MNHEY, CDR2 SVGAGI. The CDR3 extends over 14 amino acids.

The chain combines TRBV19 with TRBJ2-4; D may be TRBD1 (7 bases). V lost 3 bases and J 7 bases, leaving 16 bases between the germline ends. CDR3 length equals 15 residues. Germline assignment: CDR1 LNHDA and CDR2 SQIVND (reference sequence). In nucleotides, the CDR3 is TGTGCCAGTAGTATCGAGGGGGCAGGGAGGAACATTCAGTACTTC. This encodes CASSIEGAGRNIQYF.

The chain recombines TRBV10-3 with TRBJ1-1; D perhaps matches TRBD1 (6 bases). Germline V gene lookup returns CDR1 ENHRY and CDR2 SYGVKD. V was trimmed by 5 bases and J by 0 bases, leaving 10 bases between them. This CDR3 region has 14 residues. The CDR3 here is CAISRTAMNTEAFF. The CDR3 DNA reads TGTGCCATCAGTAGGACAGCCATGAACACTGAAGCTTTCTTT.

V usage is TRBV12-3 or TRBV12-4 and J usage is TRBJ2-2, with D unresolved. CDR3 length: 11 residues. The V end was cut by 2 bases, the J end by 8 bases, with 3 bases between. This chain's CDR3 is CASSLYGELFF. The CDR3 bases are TGTGCCAGCAGTTTATATGGGGAGCTGTTTTTT.

This clone was counted a few times. The rearrangement links TRBV20-1 to TRBJ2-7, with TRBD2 identical over 7 bases. Germline values: CDR1 DFQATT, CDR2 SNEGSKA (reference sequence). V lost 3 bases to trimming and J lost 4 bases; unmatched junction nucleotides: 9. This CDR3 is built from 14 residues. Here the CDR3 DNA reads TGCAGTGCTAGTCCGCTAGCGGACACGTACGAGCAGTACTTC. Residues: CSASPLADTYEQYF.

V and J are TRBV7-2 and TRBJ2-5, with D perhaps TRBD2 (7 bases). V lost 5 bases and J lost 6, with 16 bases in between. CDR1 and CDR2 from the germline V gene are SGHTA and FQGNSA. This CDR3 comprises 14 residues. In nucleotides, the CDR3 is TGTGCCAGCAGCACGGGGGGCCCTGGGAAGACCCAGTACTTC. This translates into CASSTGGPGKTQYF.

This clone was counted once. The chain has TRBV24-1 and TRBJ2-5; D possibly corresponds to TRBD2 (5 bases). Germline V gene data show CDR1 as KGHDR and CDR2 as SFDVKD. There are 13 residues in the CDR3. V lost 6 bases and J 2 bases, leaving 9 bases between the germline ends. In DNA, the CDR3 is TGTGCCACCAGTTCCGGGAAACAAGAGACCCAGTACTTC. It encodes CATSSGKQETQYF.

The chain combines TRBV7-2 with TRBJ1-1, with a weak D call TRBD1 (5 bases). V was trimmed by 6 bases and J by 1 base, leaving 12 bases between them. Germline V gene data show CDR1 as SGHTA and CDR2 as FQGNSA. The CDR3 has 14 amino acids. CDR3: CASRRGRGNTEAFF. As DNA, the CDR3 is TGTGCCAGCAGGAGGGGAAGGGGGAACACTGAAGCTTTCTTT.

The sample holds many counts of this clone. The chain links TRBV1 to TRBJ1-2; the table's D call, TRBD1, was not checked against the DNA. TRBV1 is reported as a pseudogene. The CDR3 contains 15 residues. CDR3 DNA: TGCACCAGCAGCCAGTCGTCTACAGGTAACTATGGCTACACCTTC. It encodes CTSSQSSTGNYGYTF.

This chain connects TRBV20-1 to TRBJ2-3; 8 bases are shared with TRBD1. Germline V gene lookup returns CDR1 DFQATT and CDR2 SNEGSKA (reference sequence). The CDR3 runs 15 residues. The junction had 8 bases not matched to a gene; V was cut back by 3 bases and J by 3 bases. CDR3 nucleotide sequence: TGCAGTGCTAGTGGGTCTGGACAGGGAACAGATACGCAGTATTTT. It codes for CSASGSGQGTDTQYF.

This rearrangement joins TRBV19 to TRBJ2-5; 9 bases are shared with TRBD1. V trimming: 5 bases; J trimming: 6 bases; junction bases outside the gene matches: 13. Germline-derived CDR1 and CDR2 are LNHDA and SQIVND (reference sequence). The CDR3 is 16 amino acids. The CDR3 reads CASSAHTTGGAKTQYF. The CDR3 bases are TGTGCCAGTAGTGCTCACACCACAGGGGGCGCAAAGACCCAGTACTTC.

Points on this clone: In the same sample, other DNA sequences code for this CDR3. The chain joins TRBV5-1 to TRBJ2-5, with D perhaps TRBD1 or TRBD2 (5 bases each). The length of the CDR3 is 14 residues. Germline loops: CDR1 SGHRS, CDR2 YFSETQ. The V end was cut by 0 bases, the J end by 5 bases, with 11 bases between. The CDR3 nucleotides read TGCGCCAGCAGCTTGGGAGGGGATGGGGAGACCCAGTACTTC. Translating gives CASSLGGDGETQYF.

This chain uses TRBV4-1 with TRBJ1-1, with a tentative D call TRBD1 (6 bases). V lost 4 bases to trimming and J lost 4 bases, with 13 bases between them. The CDR3 spans 14 residues. Germline values: CDR1 MGHRA, CDR2 YSYEKL. CDR3 region: CASSPRGAGTEAFF. Here the CDR3 DNA reads TGCGCCAGCAGCCCCAGGGGCGCAGGCACTGAAGCTTTCTTT.

V gene TRBV5-4 combines with J gene TRBJ1-1; D remains unclear. Germline V gene data show CDR1 as SGHNT and CDR2 as YYREEE (reference sequence). Deletions cut 4 bases from V and 1 base from J, with 17 bases between. This CDR3 has 16 amino acids. The CDR3 DNA sequence: TGTGCCAGCAGCCCCCAAGCCGCTACAGAGAACACTGAAGCTTTCTTT. As protein: CASSPQAATENTEAFF.

V gene TRBV19 combines with J gene TRBJ1-1; D is undetermined. Between the trimmed V and J ends, which lost 5 bases and 1 base, there was a span of 11 bases. The CDR3 has 14 residues. Germline CDR1 LNHDA, CDR2 SQIVND (reference sequence). The CDR3 sequence is CASSAVAANTEAFF. DNA of the CDR3: TGTGCCAGTAGTGCAGTGGCGGCGAACACTGAAGCTTTCTTT. Using reference TRBV19 and TRBJ1-1 for the parts outside the CDR3, the full variable domain is DGGITQSPKYLFRKEGQNVTLSCEQNLNHDAMYWYRQDPGQGLRLIYYSQIVNDFQKGDIAEGYSVSREKKESFPLTVTSAQKNPTAFYLCASSAVAANTEAFFGQGTRLTVV.

The V gene is TRBV3-1 (or the pseudogene TRBV3-2), the J gene TRBJ2-6; D gene ambiguous. The germline V gene has CDR1 LGHDT and CDR2 YNNKEL (reference sequence). With 8 bases removed from V and 0 bases from J, the gap between germline ends came to 2 bases. CDR3 length: 12 amino acids. CDR3 protein: CASRSGANVLTF. In DNA form, the CDR3 reads TGTGCCAGCCGCTCTGGGGCCAACGTCCTGACTTTC.

This clone came up a few times. The genes are TRBV30 and TRBJ1-6, with D unresolved. V was shortened by 5 bases and J by 6 bases, with 8 bases between the two germline ends. This CDR3 has 12 amino acids. Per germline, CDR1 GTSNPN and CDR2 SVGIG (reference sequence). CDR3 region: CAWGNGNSPLHF. The CDR3 nucleotides are TGTGCCTGGGGGAACGGTAATTCACCCCTCCACTTT.

The chain joins TRBV14 to TRBJ1-6; D is possibly TRBD1 (6 bases). CDR3 size: 15 residues. V was pared by 3 bases and J by 10 bases, with 16 bases between. Germline V gene sequence: CDR1 SGHDN, CDR2 FVKESK. CDR3 DNA sequence: TGTGCCAGCAGCCAGATACAGGGTTTTGTATCACCCCTCCACTTT. Its translation is CASSQIQGFVSPLHF.

The J gene is TRBJ2-7, the V gene TRBV5-4; TRBD1 matches at 7 bases. This CDR3 has 11 residues. The V and J ends lost 7 bases and 5 bases, in that order; junction bases with no gene match: 3. CDR1 is SGHNT and CDR2 is YYREEE in the germline V gene (reference sequence). DNA of the CDR3: TGTGCCAGCGGCAGGGGGAACGAGCAGTACTTC. Its translation: CASGRGNEQYF.

This sequence joins TRBV4-2 and TRBJ2-2; the match to TRBD2 covers 12 bases. CDR3 length: 18 amino acids. The germline gives CDR1 LGHNA, CDR2 YNFKEQ. V was clipped by 3 bases and J by 7 bases; unmatched bases: 12. The CDR3 DNA sequence: TGTGCCAGCAGCCAGGGATCGGGACTAGCGGGCGGAAACGGGGAGCTGTTTTTT. Residues: CASSQGSGLAGGNGELFF.

The rearrangement links TRBV24-1 to TRBJ2-1, with D possibly matching TRBD1 (6 bases). This CDR3 has 16 residues. V was cut by 3 bases and J by 6 bases, with 17 bases left in between. Germline V gene sequence: CDR1 KGHDR, CDR2 SFDVKD. This CDR3 reads CATSDRTGYAVNEQFF. The CDR3 DNA sequence: TGTGCCACCAGTGATCGAACAGGGTATGCGGTCAATGAGCAGTTCTTC.